This section outlines one T cell receptor (beta chain) sequence together with its context. This clone has just a few counts. The clone's antigen remains unknown. Base quality data are lacking; no much larger clone is found one base away. V ends up 6 bases short and J 5 bases short, with an unmatched junction base count of 3. Counted from cysteine to phenylalanine, this CDR3 has 14 amino acids. Of all the DNA, just the CDR3 is kept, 42 bases in frame from base 1. Sequences MNHGY (CDR1) and SAAAGT (CDR2) are obtained from the germline V gene. For TCR Vbeta sequencing and comparison with CSF CD8+ T cells, memory CD8+ T cells were sorted ex vivo from patient blood. These data originate in a study of T cells in narcolepsy (dated by TCRdb to the late 2010s). Some background on the complete study: Healthy control donors were enrolled in the study alongside patients who had narcolepsy type 1 or type 2 (NT1, NT2). The study sought autoreactive T cells targeting hypocretin neuron self-antigens (hypocretin, TRIB2) in narcolepsy patients, using TCR Vbeta sequencing to track clonotypes in blood and CSF.

Results and caveats for the whole study, not just this receptor: Autoreactive clonotypes were reported to be detected serially in the blood of the same patients and of different patients, but not in the blood of healthy controls. In plots comparing CSF and blood CD4+ T cell clonotypes from the same patient, HCRT-specific and TRIB2-specific autoreactive clonotypes were highlighted.

To prepare the library, the immunoSEQ multiplex PCR assay was applied. Held by TCRdb, this immuneACCESS table contains in-frame sequences only and omits some clones. Under half of the omission traces to an unresolved V gene where checked; the cause of the rest is unknown. The sample has approximately 17,000 clones on record, approximately 77% of them singletons. Of the sample, 14% to 15% falls within the top ten clones. The V and J genes are TRBV6-8 and TRBJ1-5; TRBD1 matches 11 bases in the middle. This TCR was sampled from a human donor with narcolepsy. Sequenced sample: CD45RA- memory CD8+ T cells from PBMCs. According to the study, the label for this sample's cell subset or site signals: memory T cells sorted ex vivo from peripheral blood. The nucleotides read TGTGCCAGCAGGGGGGACAGGGGGGATCAGCCCCAGCATTTT. Its coded protein is CASRGDRGDQPQHF.